This section outlines one T cell receptor beta chain sequence together with its context. Its antigen is not identified. The CDR3 extends over 14 amino acids. V lost 5 bases and J lost 6; bases outside the gene matches: 10. Germline V gene lookup returns CDR1 SGHRS and CDR2 YFSETQ. TCRdb used MiXCR to reprocess the RT-PCR reads, holding one entry per CDR3 protein. The sample consists of 550,000 to 600,000 distinct CDR3 sequences, 12% of them appearing once. These data come from a study of response to subunit inactivated influenza vaccine. Broader study findings: It was suggested by the authors that few new T cells are recruited by each seasonal influenza vaccination.

Sequenced here: PBMCs from blood, sampled on the day of vaccination. The receptor comes from a man over 45 who received an inactivated influenza vaccine. The rearrangement joins TRBV5-1 to TRBJ2-7, with TRBD2 matching over 8 bases. CDR3 sequence (DNA): TGCGCCAGCAGTGTAGCGGGGCCTGGGGGCGAGCAGTACTTC. Amino acid sequence: CASSVAGPGGEQYF.